Listed below are T cell receptor beta chains from one sample, sequenced in a study of spatial heterogeneity in lung cancer. One entry per CDR3 protein, called by TCRdb with MiXCR from the 5' RACE reads. The repertoire holds about 52,000 distinct CDR3 sequences, with 7.4% as singletons. The specimen was PBMCs, collected at follow-up. The receptors stem from a female donor with early-stage non-small cell lung cancer. Both conserved end residues are part of each CDR3. The D gene is left open where the match is weak. Only part of the rows carry a size: once, few, many, or a class if the clone is expanded.

18	many	TRBJ2-3	TRBV29-1	TRBD2	CSVSGTSGGQISTDTQYF	TGCAGCGTATCCGGGACTAGCGGGGGGCAAATTAGCACAGATACGCAGTATTTT
14	few	TRBJ1-6	TRBV2	.	CASSDGPLGSPLHF	TGTGCCAGCAGTGATGGGCCCTTGGGTTCACCCCTCCACTTT
13	many	TRBJ2-1	TRBV6-5	TRBD1	CASRRTGPNEQFF	TGTGCCAGCAGACGGACAGGGCCCAATGAGCAGTTCTTC
12	.	TRBJ1-5	TRBV6-1	.	CASSSGWQPQHF	TGTGCCAGCAGTTCAGGTTGGCAGCCCCAGCATTTT
13	many	TRBJ1-5	TRBV20-1	.	CSARMSRGQPQHF	TGCAGTGCTAGAATGAGCCGGGGGCAGCCCCAGCATTTT
14	many	TRBJ2-3	TRBV7-2	.	CASRQAGNTDTQYF	TGTGCCAGCCGCCAGGCTGGAAACACAGATACGCAGTATTTT
11	few	TRBJ1-2	TRBV29-1	TRBD1	CSVGGQTGYTF	TGCAGCGTTGGGGGACAGACGGGCTACACCTTC
12	few	TRBJ2-5	TRBV5-1	.	CASSLDSETQYF	TGCGCCAGCAGCTTGGACTCAGAGACCCAGTACTTC
13	.	TRBJ2-7	TRBV6-6	TRBD1	CASRPPGGERQYF	TGTGCCAGTCGGCCTCCAGGGGGAGAGCGGCAGTACTTC
13	few	TRBJ1-4	TRBV7-2	.	CASSLVGTEKLFF	TGTGCCAGCAGCTTAGTTGGGACTGAAAAACTGTTTTTT
16	many	TRBJ1-2	TRBV3-1	TRBD1	CASSLGTGLGVYGYTF	TGTGCCAGCAGCCTTGGGACAGGCCTTGGAGTATATGGCTACACCTTC
14	.	TRBJ2-7	TRBV19	TRBD1	CASRPGTGIHEQYF	TGTGCCAGTAGGCCCGGGACAGGGATACACGAGCAGTACTTC
14	few	TRBJ2-7	TRBV5-1	.	CASRGGGGSYEQYF	TGCGCCTCCAGGGGAGGGGGAGGTTCCTACGAGCAGTACTTC
14	many	TRBJ1-4	TRBV5-1	TRBD1	CASSSTGSGEKLFF	TGCGCCAGCAGCTCGACAGGGTCAGGCGAAAAACTGTTTTTT
14	many	TRBJ2-2	TRBV10-1	TRBD1	CASSDRGLTGELFF	TGCGCCAGCAGTGATAGGGGGCTCACCGGGGAGCTGTTTTTT
15	.	TRBJ2-3	TRBV20-1	TRBD1	CSASGTGEPLDTQYF	TGCAGTGCTAGTGGGACAGGGGAACCTTTAGATACGCAGTATTTT
12	few	TRBJ1-1	TRBV28	.	CASRVLGTEAFF	TGTGCCAGCAGGGTTCTGGGCACTGAAGCTTTCTTT
14	few	TRBJ2-7	TRBV6-1	TRBD2	CASSLAGGAYEQYF	TGTGCCAGCAGTTTAGCGGGGGGGGCCTACGAGCAGTACTTC
14	many	TRBJ1-1	TRBV7-3	TRBD1	CASSSTGVNTEAFF	TGTGCCAGCAGCTCAACAGGGGTGAACACTGAAGCTTTCTTT
16	once	TRBJ2-6	TRBV3-1	.	CASSPLTGYGANVLPF	TGTGCCAGCAGCCCCCTGACGGGGTATGGGGCCAACGTCCTGCCTTTC
13	.	TRBJ2-5	TRBV6-6	.	CASSYAGQETQYF	TGTGCCAGCAGTTACGCGGGGCAAGAGACCCAGTACTTC
15	.	TRBJ2-3	TRBV4-3	.	CASSQEGRRTDTQYF	TGCGCCAGCAGCCAAGAGGGCAGGCGCACAGATACGCAGTATTTT
14	.	TRBJ2-4	TRBV30	.	CAGRTSGGVNIQYF	TGTGCCGGACGGACCTCCGGGGGAGTGAACATTCAGTACTTC
13	many	TRBJ2-3	TRBV20-1	TRBD2	CSEAGENTDTQYF	TGCAGTGAAGCGGGGGAGAACACAGATACGCAGTATTTT
13	.	TRBJ1-1	TRBV19	TRBD1	CASSDRENTEAFF	TGTGCCAGTAGTGACAGGGAGAACACTGAAGCTTTCTTT
16	many	TRBJ1-1	TRBV11-2	.	CASSPRTVDTHTEAFF	TGTGCCAGCAGCCCAAGGACGGTGGATACGCACACTGAAGCTTTCTTT
18	.	TRBJ2-3	TRBV6-1	TRBD2	CASTPQRTSGGSTDTQYF	TGTGCCAGCACCCCCCAGCGGACTAGCGGGGGGAGCACAGATACGCAGTATTTT
17	many	TRBJ2-7	TRBV4-1	.	CASSRTIPGDSSYEQYF	TGCGCCAGCAGCCGGACTATCCCAGGGGACAGCTCCTACGAGCAGTACTTC
16	many	TRBJ1-1	TRBV14	TRBD1	CASSQFPQGGRSEAFF	TGTGCCAGCAGCCAATTCCCCCAGGGGGGTAGATCTGAAGCTTTCTTT
13	many	TRBJ2-5	TRBV29-1	TRBD1	CSAGDRLKRTQYF	TGCAGCGCAGGGGACAGACTTAAACGGACCCAGTACTTC
16	.	TRBJ2-3	TRBV18	TRBD1	CASSPPDRLSTDTQYF	TGTGCCAGCTCACCACCGGACAGGCTTAGCACAGATACGCAGTATTTT